The T cell receptor beta chain described here comes from a study of blood T cell repertoires in COVID-19 (dated by TCRdb to 2018 to 2021). About the study as a whole: Samples from collaborators originated in the United States, Italy and Spain and spanned both the acute and convalescent phases of COVID-19. The material from the prospective study consisted of cDNA or gDNA derived from T cells, B-cell-depleted T cells, or PBMCs. Deeply sampled blood TCRbeta repertoires from subjects exposed to, actively infected with, or recovered from COVID-19 were included in the dataset. The repertoires were released in a freely available public database meant as a resource for research on the immune response to SARS-CoV-2. Samples were obtained from the ongoing ImmuneRACE study (first 160 participants) and from 1,200 or so subjects provided by 6 global collaborators. Nearly every sample came with metadata listing a de-identified subject ID, COVID-19 status, age in years and sex. Where available, HLA class I and class II types were taken from metadata supplied by the sample provider and were not determined by assay-based typing. Summary of the overall study and its limitations: The quantity of clinical and demographic metadata differed by source and by participant and was supplied without curation.

Collaborating institutions collected whole blood in K2EDTA tubes following their own protocols. For TCRbeta analysis, collaborator samples were shipped as frozen whole blood, as isolated PBMCs, or as DNA extracted from either sample type. The immunoSEQ Assay, a bias-controlled multiplex PCR, was used to amplify TCRbeta CDR3 regions from genomic DNA. For the original study's pipeline: The number of nucleated cells in each sample was estimated from the amplification of reference gene primers within the assay. To quantify the absolute abundance of each unique TCRbeta CDR3 rearrangement, sequence reads were collapsed and filtered. Productive Simpson clonality was computed per sample as the square root of Simpson's diversity index over productive rearrangements. TCRdb holds this immuneACCESS table with in-frame rearrangements only. Some clones are missing; in checked studies, unresolved V genes explain under half, and the rest has no known cause. V and J calls and clone size follow that table, whereas D and trimming were derived from the DNA. This sample gives about 240,000 clones in total; about 82% of them show up just once. The ten largest clones represent roughly an eighth of the sample.

Remarks on this clone: It lacks a known antigen. Per-base quality was not reported, and no clone a single base away is much larger than it.

From the germline V gene, CDR1 is KGHDR and CDR2 is SFDVKD. Inclusive of the bounding cysteine and phenylalanine, the CDR3 is 14 residues long. Kept here is only the CDR3 DNA, which spans 42 bases and is read in frame from base 1. V is reduced by 7 bases and J by 7 bases, leaving a spacing of 18 bases between them. The material sequenced was peripheral blood. The V and J segments used are TRBV24-1 and TRBJ2-5; TRBD2 is possibly the D segment (7 matching bases). This clonotype originated in an elderly man with acute or convalescent COVID-19. This receptor carries the CDR3 CATRGGANGGTQYF. Read as DNA, the sequence is TGTGCCACCAGGGGGGGGGCGAACGGTGGGACCCAGTACTTC.